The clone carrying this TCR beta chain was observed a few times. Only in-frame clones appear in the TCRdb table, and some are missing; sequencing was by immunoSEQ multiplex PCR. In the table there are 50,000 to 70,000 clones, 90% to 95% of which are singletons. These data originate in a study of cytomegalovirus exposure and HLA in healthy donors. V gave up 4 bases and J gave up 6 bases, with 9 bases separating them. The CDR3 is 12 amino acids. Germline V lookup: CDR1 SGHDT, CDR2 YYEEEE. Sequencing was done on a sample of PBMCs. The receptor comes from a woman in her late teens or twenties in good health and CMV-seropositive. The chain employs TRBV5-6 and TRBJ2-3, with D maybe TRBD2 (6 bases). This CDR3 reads CASSGEEDTQYF. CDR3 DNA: TGTGCCAGCAGCGGGGAGGAGGATACGCAGTATTTT.